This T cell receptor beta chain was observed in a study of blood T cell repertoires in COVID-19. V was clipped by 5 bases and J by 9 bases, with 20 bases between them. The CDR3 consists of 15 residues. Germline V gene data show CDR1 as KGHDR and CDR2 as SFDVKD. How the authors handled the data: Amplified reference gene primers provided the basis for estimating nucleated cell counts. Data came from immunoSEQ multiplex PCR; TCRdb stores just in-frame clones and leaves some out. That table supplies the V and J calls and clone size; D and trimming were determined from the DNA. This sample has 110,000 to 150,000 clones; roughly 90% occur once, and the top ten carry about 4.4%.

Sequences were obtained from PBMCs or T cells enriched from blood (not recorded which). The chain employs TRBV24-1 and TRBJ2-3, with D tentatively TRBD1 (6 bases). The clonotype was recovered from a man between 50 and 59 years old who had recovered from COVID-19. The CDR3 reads CATSGPRFGGTTQYF. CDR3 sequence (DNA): TGTGCCACCAGTGGACCCCGCTTTGGGGGCACAACGCAGTATTTT.